This T cell receptor (beta chain) was found in a study of blood T cell repertoires in COVID-19. The CDR3 runs 15 residues. V shed 0 bases, J shed 7 bases, and the junction held 10 bases outside the gene matches. Germline loops: CDR1 SGHRS, CDR2 YFSETQ. Source study methods: Amplification with reference gene primers provided the estimates of nucleated cell counts. Clones were sequenced by immunoSEQ multiplex PCR, and TCRdb holds only the in-frame ones, with some missing. V and J calls and clone size are copied from that table; D and trimming were computed from the DNA. Among around 120,000 clones listed, around 87% were seen once.

This clonotype was sampled from a woman in her 70s with acute or convalescent COVID-19. The specimen sequenced was peripheral blood. The chain couples TRBV5-1 to TRBJ2-7; 7 nucleotides line up with TRBD1. The CDR3 DNA sequence: TGCGCCAGCAGCTTGGGAGGGGGCCGATCGGAGGAGCAGTACTTC. It encodes CASSLGGGRSEEQYF.